The 2 T cell receptor beta chains presented below share a single source sample, sequenced in a study of cytomegalovirus exposure and HLA in healthy donors. PCR used 60 Vbeta primers and 13 Jbeta primers. TCRdb's copy holds only in-frame clones and misses some; the assay was immunoSEQ multiplex PCR. In the table there are some 180,000 clones, around 80% of which are singletons. The sequenced sample was PBMCs. Receptor source: a woman in her twenties or thirties in good health and CMV-seropositive.

The V and J genes are TRBV12-2 and TRBJ2-3; TRBD2, the table's D call, lacks a check against the DNA. TRBV12-2 is deemed a pseudogene. The CDR3 contains 18 residues. The CDR3 reads CASRSKCPTSHGRFTQYF. The CDR3 coding sequence is TGTGCAAGTCGCTCTAAATGCCCGACTAGCCACGGTAGGTTCACGCAGTATTTT.

The chain carries TRBV5-1 and TRBJ2-3, with D possibly matching TRBD2 (5 bases). Germline CDR1 reads SGHRS; CDR2 reads YFSETQ. This CDR3 region has 12 residues. The ends were cut back, 1 base at V and 9 bases at J, with 9 bases in the middle. CDR3 DNA: TGCGCCAGCAGCTTGTCGGAGGAAACGCAGTATTTT. Its protein is CASSLSEETQYF.